A selection of T cell receptor beta chains follows, all from one sample in a study of cytomegalovirus exposure and HLA in healthy donors. Sequenced by immunoSEQ multiplex PCR; TCRdb stores in-frame clones only, minus some. The sample has roughly 100,000 clones; about four fifths are singletons. The sequencing sample was made of PBMCs. The receptors stem from a man in his forties in good health and CMV-seropositive. Both conserved end residues are part of each CDR3. A D gene is named only where the DNA matches it firmly. Clone size is not always given. Where it is, it says once, few, many or a class for expanded clones.

cdr3_aa,cdr3_nt,d_call,j_call,clone_size,v_call
CASSLLAGGGTDTQYF,TGTGCCAGCAGCTTATTAGCGGGAGGGGGCACAGATACGCAGTATTTT,TRBD2,TRBJ2-3,once,TRBV5-6
CASSQDQGVTYEQYF,TGCGCCAGCAGCCAAGATCAGGGTGTAACCTACGAGCAGTACTTC,.,TRBJ2-7,.,TRBV4-1
CASSKWTSGGLGGNEQFF,TGTGCCAGCAGTAAATGGACTAGCGGGGGCCTTGGGGGGAATGAGCAGTTCTTC,TRBD2,TRBJ2-1,.,TRBV2
CASSERYGYTF,TGTGCCAGCAGTGAGCGCTATGGCTACACCTTC,.,TRBJ1-2,.,TRBV6-1
CASRTIRQLQETQYF,TGTGCCAGCAGAACCATTCGACAGTTACAAGAGACCCAGTACTTC,.,TRBJ2-5,.,TRBV28
CASSLALDRVGSPLHF,TGCGCCAGCAGCTTGGCCCTCGACAGGGTGGGTTCACCCCTCCACTTT,TRBD1,TRBJ1-6,.,TRBV5-1
CSSSFESGYTF,TGTTCCAGCAGCTTTGAGAGCGGCTACACCTTC,.,TRBJ1-2,.,TRBV7-9
CASSFALLRGGFYNEQFF,TGTGCCAGCAGCTTCGCGCTGCTGCGAGGGGGCTTCTACAATGAGCAGTTCTTC,TRBD1,TRBJ2-1,.,TRBV7-2
CASSFLAGVNYNEQFF,TGTGCCAGCAGCTTCCTAGCGGGAGTGAACTACAATGAGCAGTTCTTC,TRBD2,TRBJ2-1,.,TRBV11-2
CASSVDRSTDTQYF,TGTGCCAGCAGCGTAGATCGGAGCACAGATACGCAGTATTTT,.,TRBJ2-3,few,TRBV9